This TCR beta chain is drawn from a study of response to subunit inactivated influenza vaccine. A few counts support this clonotype. Its antigen remains unidentified. The CDR3 is 18 residues long. Germline CDR1 reads DFQATT; CDR2 reads SNEGSKA (reference sequence). V was clipped by 2 bases and J by 3 bases; unmatched bases: 12. TCRdb redid the calling of the RT-PCR reads with MiXCR, one entry per CDR3 protein. The sample contains more than 400,000 distinct CDR3 sequences, roughly 9.7% of which appear only once. General study points: A suggestion made by the authors is that each seasonal influenza vaccination recruits few new T cells.

The sequence was obtained from a man between 45 and 60 years old who received an inactivated influenza vaccine. The V call is TRBV20-1, the J call TRBJ2-1, with TRBD2 matching over 11 bases. This material consisted of PBMCs from blood, taken 45 days after vaccination. The chain's CDR3 is CSARLVAGGPKFYNEQFF. Written as DNA, the CDR3 is TGCAGTGCTAGACTCGTAGCGGGAGGGCCGAAATTCTACAATGAGCAGTTCTTC.